One and the same sample provided the 17 T cell receptor beta chains below, sequenced in a study of CD8 T cells in ankylosing spondylitis (dated by TCRdb to about 2017). Library preparation employed 5' RACE. The sequencer was an Illumina HiSeq 2500. TCRdb ran its own pipeline on the public reads, namely fastp trimming at Q25 and MiXCR clone calling, and kept in-frame beta chains. Each CDR3 protein gets just one entry, which takes the most common genes and DNA from the rows behind it. For this sample the table gives around 250,000 distinct CDR3 sequences, of which 30% to 35% were detected only once. Jointly, the top ten make up approximately 4.4% of the sample. The sample was blood, either unsorted or a sorted T cell fraction (not recorded which). The receptors come from a male donor with ankylosing spondylitis or in good health (not recorded which).

This clonotype has just one count. V usage is TRBV28 and J usage is TRBJ2-1; the D gene is possibly TRBD1 (7 bases). With 4 bases removed from V and 1 base from J, the gap between germline ends came to 17 bases. The CDR3 is 17 residues long. Germline lookup yields CDR1 MDHEN and CDR2 SYDVKM. The CDR3 here is CASSSRQEGASYNEQFF. The CDR3 nucleotides are TGTGCCAGCAGTTCAAGACAGGAGGGGGCTTCCTACAATGAGCAGTTCTTC.

The chain couples TRBV9 to TRBJ2-1; no firm D call. The V end was cut by 4 bases, the J end by 7 bases, with 12 bases between. This CDR3 region has 13 residues. The germline gives CDR1 SGDLS, CDR2 YYNGEE. CDR3 amino acids: CASSPTLENEQFF. For the CDR3, the DNA is TGTGCCAGCAGCCCTACTCTCGAAAATGAGCAGTTCTTC.

As regards this clonotype: One end of the junction does not line up with germline, which may come from a read error. The CDR3 DNA reads TGCAGTGCTAGAGGCCGGCGGGCAGACGAATCCTACAATGACCAGTTCTTC. Translated: CSARGRRADESYNDQFF. V usage is TRBV20-1 and J usage is TRBJ2-1, with a possible D match to TRBD2 (5 bases). The CDR3 sequence is 17 residues long. The germline V gene has CDR1 DFQATT and CDR2 SNEGSKA (reference sequence).

This clonotype was seen a few times. The chain has TRBV27 and TRBJ1-1; D is perhaps TRBD1 (6 bases). V gave up 4 bases and J gave up 4 bases, with 7 bases separating them. The CDR3 runs 12 residues. The germline V gene has CDR1 MNHEY and CDR2 SMNVEV (reference sequence). The DNA for the CDR3 is TGTGCCAGCAGTTCGACAGGCACTGAAGCTTTCTTT. Its translation: CASSSTGTEAFF.

The chain carries TRBV12-3 or TRBV12-4 and TRBJ2-2; perhaps TRBD2 as D (5 bases). V lost 6 bases to trimming and J lost 7 bases, with 15 bases between them. This CDR3 is built from 14 residues. CDR3 in amino acids: CASSLIDGDGELFF. CDR3 coding DNA: TGTGCCAGCAGCCTGATCGACGGGGACGGGGAGCTGTTTTTT.

V gene TRBV29-1 combines with J gene TRBJ2-5; D is undetermined. In germline, CDR1 is SQVTM, CDR2 ANQGSEA. The CDR3 length is 12 residues. V lost 6 bases to trimming and J lost 5 bases, with 13 bases between them. The chain's CDR3 is CSVGLIVETQYF. CDR3 bases: TGCAGCGTCGGGTTGATTGTTGAGACCCAGTACTTC.

The chain has TRBV12-3 or TRBV12-4 and TRBJ2-3; D is unresolved. There are 15 residues in the CDR3. Trimming stripped 3 bases from V and 2 bases from J, with 12 bases between. The CDR3 reads CASSFSPRYTDTQYF. The CDR3 DNA reads TGTGCCAGCAGTTTCAGCCCAAGGTACACAGATACGCAGTATTTT.

This clonotype was seen more than once but under ten times. The genes are TRBV7-9 and TRBJ2-7; 7 bases line up with TRBD2. CDR3 length equals 15 residues. V dropped 5 bases and J dropped 0; count of bases not matched to a gene: 7. Germline V gene data show CDR1 as SEHNR and CDR2 as FQNEAQ (reference sequence). CDR3 sequence: CASSGGGTASYEQYF. CDR3 coding DNA: TGTGCCAGCAGCGGGGGGGGGACTGCCTCCTACGAGCAGTACTTC.

This clonotype came up a few times. The J gene is TRBJ1-2, the V gene TRBV12-3 or TRBV12-4, with a possible D match to TRBD1 (6 bases). Between the trimmed V and J ends, which lost 7 bases and 3 bases, there was a span of 12 bases. The CDR3 runs to 13 residues. The CDR3 DNA sequence: TGTGCCAGCACCGAGGACAGATACTATGGCTACACCTTC. Encoded protein: CASTEDRYYGYTF.

V and J are TRBV20-1 and TRBJ2-3, with 12 bases fitting TRBD2. Germline V lookup: CDR1 DFQATT, CDR2 SNEGSKA (reference sequence). The CDR3 sequence is 15 residues long. V was pared by 6 bases and J by 3 bases, with 7 bases of the junction left unmatched. The CDR3 DNA follows: TGCAGTGCCCTTCTAGCGGGGGGGCAAACAGATACGCAGTATTTT. It yields the protein CSALLAGGQTDTQYF.

This clonotype occurred once. The gene calls are TRBV9 and TRBJ2-5; 9 bases align to TRBD2. Germline V gene lookup returns CDR1 SGDLS and CDR2 YYNGEE. V dropped 4 bases and J dropped 3; count of bases not matched to a gene: 4. This CDR3 has 14 amino acids. CDR3 coding DNA: TGTGCCAGCAGCTCCCGACTAGCGGAAGAGACCCAGTACTTC. Residues: CASSSRLAEETQYF.

The chain is built from TRBV5-1 and TRBJ2-1; D might be TRBD1 (6 bases). Between the trimmed V and J ends, which lost 0 bases and 10 bases, there was a span of 11 bases. The V gene's germline CDR1 is SGHRS and CDR2 YFSETQ. This CDR3 contains 13 residues. The DNA for the CDR3 is TGCGCCAGCAGCTTGGGGGCAGGGGAGGAGCAGTTCTTC. Encoded protein: CASSLGAGEEQFF.

The chain links TRBV6-1 to TRBJ1-4; 7 bases map to TRBD1. With 7 bases clipped from V and 8 bases from J, the junction kept 7 bases outside the gene matches. CDR1 and CDR2 (germline): MNHNS, SASEGT. The CDR3 consists of 13 residues. The CDR3 DNA sequence: TGTGCCAGCACCCAGACAGGGTTGGAAAAACTGTTTTTT. Protein: CASTQTGLEKLFF.

This clonotype was seen only a few times. The chain links TRBV20-1 to TRBJ2-7; 10 bases are a match to TRBD2. Trimming removed 1 base from V and 2 bases from J; junction bases left unmatched: 11. From germline, CDR1 is DFQATT and CDR2 SNEGSKA (reference sequence). CDR3 length equals 17 residues. The CDR3 sequence: CSARVRLAGATTYEQYF. DNA for the CDR3: TGCAGTGCTAGAGTAAGGCTAGCGGGGGCAACCACCTACGAGCAGTACTTC.

The CDR3 here is CASSLQGLTWDEQYF. In DNA form, the CDR3 reads TGTGCCAGCAGCCTCCAGGGTCTAACTTGGGACGAGCAGTACTTC. The V gene is TRBV7-9, the J gene TRBJ2-7, with D tentatively TRBD1 (5 bases). V lost 5 bases and J lost 5, with 19 bases in between. The CDR3 contains 15 residues. Germline lookup yields CDR1 SEHNR and CDR2 FQNEAQ (reference sequence).

The CDR3 here is CASSDGRLVYNEQFF. Here the CDR3 DNA reads TGTGCCAGCAGTGACGGACGTTTAGTTTACAATGAGCAGTTCTTC. The chain employs TRBV6-1 and TRBJ2-1; no reliable D call. CDR1 and CDR2 (germline): MNHNS, SASEGT. V was pared by 3 bases and J by 4 bases, with 13 bases between. This CDR3 is 15 amino acids long.

CDR3 sequence: CASSLNPTSTDTQYF. CDR3 DNA sequence: TGCGCCAGCAGCTTGAATCCTACTAGCACAGATACGCAGTATTTT. V and J are TRBV5-1 and TRBJ2-3, with D unclear. Per germline, CDR1 SGHRS and CDR2 YFSETQ. Trimming removed 1 base from V and 0 bases from J, with 9 bases in between. CDR3 length equals 15 residues.